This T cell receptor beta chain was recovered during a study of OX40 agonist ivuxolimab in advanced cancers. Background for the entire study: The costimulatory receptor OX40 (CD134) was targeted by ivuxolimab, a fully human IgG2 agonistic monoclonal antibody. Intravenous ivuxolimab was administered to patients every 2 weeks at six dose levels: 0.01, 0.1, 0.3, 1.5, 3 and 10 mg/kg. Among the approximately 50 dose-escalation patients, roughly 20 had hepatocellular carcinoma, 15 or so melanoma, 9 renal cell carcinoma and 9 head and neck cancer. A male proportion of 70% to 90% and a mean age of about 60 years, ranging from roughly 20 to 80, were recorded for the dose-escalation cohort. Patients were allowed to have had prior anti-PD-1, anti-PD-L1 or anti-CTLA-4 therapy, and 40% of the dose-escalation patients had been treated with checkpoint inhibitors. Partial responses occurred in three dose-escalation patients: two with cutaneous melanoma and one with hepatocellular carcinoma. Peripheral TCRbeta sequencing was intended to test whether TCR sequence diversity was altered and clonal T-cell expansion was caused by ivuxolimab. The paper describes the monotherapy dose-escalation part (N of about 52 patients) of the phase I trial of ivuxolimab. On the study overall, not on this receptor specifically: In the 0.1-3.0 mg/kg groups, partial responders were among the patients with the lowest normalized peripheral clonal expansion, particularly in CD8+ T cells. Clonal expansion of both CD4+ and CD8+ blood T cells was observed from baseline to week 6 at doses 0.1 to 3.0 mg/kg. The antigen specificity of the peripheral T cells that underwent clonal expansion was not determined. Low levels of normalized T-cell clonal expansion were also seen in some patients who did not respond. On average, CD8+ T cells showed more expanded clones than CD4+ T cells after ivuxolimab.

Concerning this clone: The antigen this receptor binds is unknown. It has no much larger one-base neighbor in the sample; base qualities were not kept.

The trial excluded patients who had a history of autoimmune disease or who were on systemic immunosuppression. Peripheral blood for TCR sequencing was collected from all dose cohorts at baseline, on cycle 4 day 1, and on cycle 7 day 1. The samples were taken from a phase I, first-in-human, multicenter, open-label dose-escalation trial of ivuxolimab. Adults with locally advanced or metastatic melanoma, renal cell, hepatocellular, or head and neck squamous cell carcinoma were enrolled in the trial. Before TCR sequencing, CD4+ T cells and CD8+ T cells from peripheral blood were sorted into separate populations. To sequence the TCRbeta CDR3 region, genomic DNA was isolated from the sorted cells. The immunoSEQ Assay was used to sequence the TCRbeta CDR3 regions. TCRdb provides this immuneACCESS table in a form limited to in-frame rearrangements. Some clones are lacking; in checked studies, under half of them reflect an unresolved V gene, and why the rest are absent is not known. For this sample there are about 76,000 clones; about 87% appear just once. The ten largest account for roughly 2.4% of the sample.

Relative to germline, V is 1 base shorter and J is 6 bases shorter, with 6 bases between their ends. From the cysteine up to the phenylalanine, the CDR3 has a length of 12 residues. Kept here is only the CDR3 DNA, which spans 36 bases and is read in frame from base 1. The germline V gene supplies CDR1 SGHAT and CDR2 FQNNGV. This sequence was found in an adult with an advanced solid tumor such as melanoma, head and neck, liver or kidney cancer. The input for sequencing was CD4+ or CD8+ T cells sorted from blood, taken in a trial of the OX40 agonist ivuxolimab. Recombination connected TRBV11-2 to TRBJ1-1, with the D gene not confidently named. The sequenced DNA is TGTGCCAGCAGCTTAGTCTGGCCTGAAGCTTTCTTT. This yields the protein CASSLVWPEAFF.